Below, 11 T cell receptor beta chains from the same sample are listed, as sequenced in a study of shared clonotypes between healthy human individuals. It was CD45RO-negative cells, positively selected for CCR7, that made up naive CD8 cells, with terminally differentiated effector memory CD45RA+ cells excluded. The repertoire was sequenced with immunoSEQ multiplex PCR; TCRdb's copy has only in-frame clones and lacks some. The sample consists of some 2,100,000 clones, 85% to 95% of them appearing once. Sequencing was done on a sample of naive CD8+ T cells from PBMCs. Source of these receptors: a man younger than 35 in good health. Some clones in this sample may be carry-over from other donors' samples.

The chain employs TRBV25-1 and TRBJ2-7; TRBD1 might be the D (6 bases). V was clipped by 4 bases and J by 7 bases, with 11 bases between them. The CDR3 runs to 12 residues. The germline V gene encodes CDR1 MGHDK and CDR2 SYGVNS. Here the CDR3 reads CASSGAGEEQYF. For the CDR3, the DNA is TGTGCCAGCAGTGGGGCAGGGGAAGAGCAGTACTTC.

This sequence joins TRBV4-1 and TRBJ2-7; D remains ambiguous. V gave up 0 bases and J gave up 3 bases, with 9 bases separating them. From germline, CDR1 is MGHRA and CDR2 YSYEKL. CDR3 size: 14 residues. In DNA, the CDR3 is TGCGCCAGCAGCCAAGATCCGGATGGCTACGAGCAGTACTTC. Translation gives CASSQDPDGYEQYF.

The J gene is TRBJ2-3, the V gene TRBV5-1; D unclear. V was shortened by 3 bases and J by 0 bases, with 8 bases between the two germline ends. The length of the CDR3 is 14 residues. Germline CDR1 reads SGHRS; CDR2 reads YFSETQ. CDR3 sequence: CASSSISSTDTQYF. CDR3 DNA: TGCGCCAGCAGCTCAATTAGTAGCACAGATACGCAGTATTTT. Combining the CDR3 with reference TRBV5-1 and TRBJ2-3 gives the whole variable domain KAGVTQTPRYLIKTRGQQVTLSCSPISGHRSVSWYQQTPGQGLQFLFEYFSETQRNKGNFPGRFSGRQFSNSRSEMNVSTLELGDSALYLCASSSISSTDTQYFGPGTRLTVL.

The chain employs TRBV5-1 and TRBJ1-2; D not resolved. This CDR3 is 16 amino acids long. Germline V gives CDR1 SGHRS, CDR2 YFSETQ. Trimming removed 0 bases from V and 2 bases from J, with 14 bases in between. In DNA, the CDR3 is TGCGCCAGCAGCTTGGCTCGGGAGACCCACAACTATGGCTACACCTTC. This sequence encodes CASSLARETHNYGYTF.

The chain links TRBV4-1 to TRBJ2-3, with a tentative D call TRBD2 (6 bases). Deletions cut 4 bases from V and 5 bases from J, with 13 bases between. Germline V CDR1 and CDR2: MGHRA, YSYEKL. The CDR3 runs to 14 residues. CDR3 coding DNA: TGCGCCAGCAGCCCGGCGGGGATGGAAGATACGCAGTATTTT. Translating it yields CASSPAGMEDTQYF.

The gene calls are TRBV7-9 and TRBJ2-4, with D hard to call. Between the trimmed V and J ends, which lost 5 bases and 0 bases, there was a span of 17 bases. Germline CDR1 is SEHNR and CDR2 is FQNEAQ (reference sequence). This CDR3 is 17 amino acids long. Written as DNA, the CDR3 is TGTGCCAGCAGCCCGGCGATAGGACGGGTAGCCAAAAACATTCAGTACTTC. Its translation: CASSPAIGRVAKNIQYF.

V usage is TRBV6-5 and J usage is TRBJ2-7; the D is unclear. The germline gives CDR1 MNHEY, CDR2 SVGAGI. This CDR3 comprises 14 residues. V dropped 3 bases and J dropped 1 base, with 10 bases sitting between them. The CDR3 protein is CASSYQTDSYEQYF. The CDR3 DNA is TGTGCCAGCAGTTATCAAACAGATTCCTACGAGCAGTACTTC.

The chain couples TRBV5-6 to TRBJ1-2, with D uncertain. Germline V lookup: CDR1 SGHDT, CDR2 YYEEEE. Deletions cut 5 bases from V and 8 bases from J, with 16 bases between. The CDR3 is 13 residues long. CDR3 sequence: CASSLGRLSGYTF. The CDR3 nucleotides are TGTGCCAGCAGTTTAGGGCGGCTATCGGGCTACACCTTC.

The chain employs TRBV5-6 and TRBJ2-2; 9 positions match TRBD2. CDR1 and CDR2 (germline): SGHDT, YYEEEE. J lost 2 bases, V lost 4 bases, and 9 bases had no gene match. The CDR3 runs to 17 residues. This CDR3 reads CASSVGTSLPNTGELFF. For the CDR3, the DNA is TGTGCCAGCAGCGTAGGGACTAGCCTACCCAACACCGGGGAGCTGTTTTTT.

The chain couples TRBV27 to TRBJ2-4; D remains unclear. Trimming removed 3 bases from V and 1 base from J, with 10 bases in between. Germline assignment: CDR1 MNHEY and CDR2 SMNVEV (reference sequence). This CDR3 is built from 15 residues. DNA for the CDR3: TGTGCCAGCAGTTTGTCGAAAGCCGCCAAAAACATTCAGTACTTC. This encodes CASSLSKAAKNIQYF.

CDR3 bases: TGTGCCAGCATCCCGGCGGACAGGGGAGGAATTCAGTACTTC. Translating gives CASIPADRGGIQYF. The J gene is TRBJ2-4, the V gene TRBV2; the match to TRBD1 covers 9 bases. This CDR3 is built from 14 residues. The ends lost 7 bases at V and 10 bases at J; junction bases unmatched: 11. The germline V gene encodes CDR1 SNHLY and CDR2 FYNNEI.